Listed below are T cell receptor beta chains from one sample, sequenced in a study of shared clonotypes between healthy human individuals. Sequencing was performed with immunoSEQ multiplex PCR; in TCRdb, only in-frame clones are kept and a portion is missing. The table lists more than 1.2 million clones, around 98.5% of them singletons. Sequenced material: naive CD4+ T cells sorted from blood. All receptors come from a young man in good health. The CDR3 runs from the conserved cysteine through the conserved F or W.

J,V,CDR3
TRBJ2-3,TRBV19,CAPGPPGTDTQYF
TRBJ1-4,TRBV6-1,CASRDGHTTNEKLFF
TRBJ2-1,TRBV9,CASSVAGGTWDEQFF
TRBJ1-3,TRBV7-2,CALETGNTIYF
TRBJ1-2,TRBV2,CASVPGSGRESYGYTF
TRBJ2-3,TRBV7-2,CASTGSGRVVDTQYF
TRBJ1-3,TRBV18,CASSPLIGQGGNTIYF
TRBJ2-7,TRBV7-6,CASSLVGSGSKEQYF
TRBJ2-7,TRBV10-1,CASSSASSSYEQYF
TRBJ1-3,TRBV27,CASSLQGYSGNTIYF
TRBJ1-4,TRBV14,CASRFRTGQGEKLFF
TRBJ2-7,TRBV9,CASSVGTGRPYEQYF
TRBJ1-4,TRBV11-2,CASSLFSGEKLFF
TRBJ1-1,TRBV18,CASSPYQGSNTEAFF
TRBJ2-5,TRBV7-9,CASSLGTSGRQETQYF
TRBJ2-5,TRBV18,CASSPRGTQYF
TRBJ2-7,TRBV1,CTSSQTTAVSYEQYF
TRBJ2-7,TRBV27,CASRTGGRRPPYEQYF
TRBJ2-1,TRBV5-1,CASSPTQPKNEQFF
TRBJ1-1,TRBV27,CASSLRWRTEAFF
TRBJ2-2,TRBV29-1,CSVETGRYTGELFF
TRBJ2-1,TRBV11-2,CASSLVGGSYNEQFF
TRBJ2-1,TRBV11-2,CASSLPPVVDEQFF
TRBJ2-7,TRBV11-2,CASSLEGVRGYEQYF
TRBJ2-7,TRBV7-9,CASSFSRRNYEQYF
TRBJ2-7,TRBV27,CASSTRLGPYEQYF
TRBJ1-5,TRBV15,CATSRDPPGSSDQPQHF
TRBJ2-1,TRBV5-4,CASSSPGLAGPYEQFF
TRBJ1-2,TRBV2,CASSERQGAWGYTF
TRBJ2-1,TRBV9,CASSVRQGFYNEQFF
TRBJ2-1,TRBV11-3,CASSFDSGSSYNEQFF
TRBJ2-3,TRBV7-2,CASSPQRGNTQYF
TRBJ2-3,TRBV9,CASSGARADTQYF
TRBJ1-4,TRBV27,CASSLSPGAHEKLFF
TRBJ2-5,TRBV10-1,CASSENRGAETQYF
TRBJ2-5,TRBV18,CASTQGFSQETQYF
TRBJ2-5,TRBV5-1,CASSLGRTSGGAQYF
TRBJ1-5,TRBV28,CASSLLDWQPQHF
TRBJ2-7,TRBV7-2,CASSLVSDRAGSSYEQYF
TRBJ2-3,TRBV11-2,CASSLERTSTDTQYF